The TCR beta chain under discussion was sequenced for a study of T cells in Graves' hyperthyroidism and ophthalmopathy. This clonotype was found many times. Amplification targeted TCR beta CDR3 regions from RNA transcripts. The TCR CDR3 first-round RT-PCR relied on the HTBI primer set. TCRdb reprocessed the multiplex PCR reads via MiXCR and lists one record per CDR3 protein. The table shows fewer than 500,000 distinct CDR3 sequences, with roughly 14% occurring only once. The CDR3 sequence is 16 residues long. Germline CDR1 and CDR2: SGDLS and YYNGEE. After removal of 0 bases from V and 1 base from J, the junction contained 3 bases not matched to a gene.

The gene calls are TRBV9 and TRBJ2-3; 9 nucleotides line up with TRBD2. Sequencing was carried out using blood. The TCR was taken from a man younger than 35 with Graves' ophthalmopathy. CDR3 in amino acids: CASSVGIAGGTDTQYF. The DNA for the CDR3 is TGTGCCAGCAGCGTAGGTATAGCGGGGGGCACAGATACGCAGTATTTT.